This TCR beta chain comes out of a study of CD8 T cells in Susac syndrome. It was with random hexamers that 0.5 to 1 ug RNA was reverse transcribed. TCRdb itself ran the immunoSEQ multiplex PCR reads through MiXCR, one entry per CDR3 protein. This sample has more than 110,000 distinct CDR3 sequences; 85% to 95% occur once, and the top ten carry about 0.14%. The germline gives CDR1 SGDLS, CDR2 YYNGEE. V was clipped by 0 bases and J by 5 bases; unmatched bases: 3. CDR3 length: 15 amino acids. The specimen sequenced was CD4+ T cells from PBMCs. This TCR derives from a human donor with Susac syndrome. This chain connects TRBV9 to TRBJ2-5; the match to TRBD1 covers 11 bases. CDR3 bases: TGTGCCAGCAGCGTAGGGCGGACAGGGGGCGAGACCCAGTACTTC. Its translation is CASSVGRTGGETQYF.